Listed here are 9 T cell receptor beta chains from one sample, sequenced in a study of blood T cell repertoires in COVID-19. Sequencing was performed with immunoSEQ multiplex PCR; in TCRdb, only in-frame clones are kept and a portion is missing. The sample lists some 200,000 clones, roughly 80% occurring once. Sample: peripheral blood. These receptors all come from a man between 25 and 39 years old with active or convalescent COVID-19.

The chain combines TRBV5-1 with TRBJ2-3; 8 bases line up with TRBD2. The CDR3 is 16 residues long. The V gene end was trimmed by 4 bases and the J gene end by 2 bases; junction bases not matched to a gene: 9. Germline V gives CDR1 SGHRS, CDR2 YFSETQ. The CDR3 is CASSPLSGGATDTQYF. For the CDR3, the DNA is TGCGCCAGCAGCCCCCTCAGCGGGGGAGCCACAGATACGCAGTATTTT.

The chain employs TRBV7-9 and TRBJ1-4; 8 nucleotides align to TRBD1. CDR1 is SEHNR, CDR2 FQNEAQ, per germline (reference sequence). The CDR3 is 15 residues long. Trimming removed 5 bases from V and 8 bases from J; junction bases left unmatched: 10. CDR3 residues: CASSPGQGLREKLFF. In DNA form, the CDR3 reads TGTGCCAGCAGCCCTGGACAGGGATTGAGGGAAAAACTGTTTTTT.

The gene calls are TRBV25-1 and TRBJ2-1, with 8 bases matching TRBD1. This CDR3 is 16 amino acids long. Germline V gene sequence: CDR1 MGHDK, CDR2 SYGVNS. Losses at the gene ends were 2 bases for V and 3 bases for J; bases not matched to a gene: 6. For the CDR3, the DNA is TGTGCCAGCAGTGAAGAAGGACAGGGACTCTACAATGAGCAGTTCTTC. Its protein is CASSEEGQGLYNEQFF. Full variable domain (missing parts from reference TRBV25-1 and TRBJ2-1): EADIYQTPRYLVIGTGKKITLECSQTMGHDKMYWYQQDPGMELHLIHYSYGVNSTEKGDLSSESTVSRIRTEHFPLTLESARPSHTSQYLCASSEEGQGLYNEQFFGPGTRLTVL.

The chain has TRBV19 and TRBJ1-6; TRBD1 aligns across 8 bases. With V trimmed by 5 bases and J by 7 bases, 10 bases remained unmatched. Germline CDR1 LNHDA, CDR2 SQIVND (reference sequence). The CDR3 spans 16 residues. CDR3 coding DNA: TGTGCCAGTAGTTCCTCAGGGGGCGCGGGGAATTCACCCCTCCACTTT. Its translation: CASSSSGGAGNSPLHF. Combining the CDR3 with reference TRBV19 and TRBJ1-6 gives the whole variable domain DGGITQSPKYLFRKEGQNVTLSCEQNLNHDAMYWYRQDPGQGLRLIYYSQIVNDFQKGDIAEGYSVSREKKESFPLTVTSAQKNPTAFYLCASSSSGGAGNSPLHFGNGTRLTVT.

The chain recombines TRBV6-6 with TRBJ2-6; 7 positions match TRBD1. Trimming at V came to 5 bases and at J to 0 bases, leaving 10 bases not matched to a gene. CDR3 length: 18 amino acids. Per germline, CDR1 MNHNY and CDR2 SVGAGI (reference sequence). CDR3 sequence (DNA): TGTGCCAGCAGTCAAAGGCCGGGACAGCCCTCTGGGGCCAACGTCCTGACTTTC. Its translation is CASSQRPGQPSGANVLTF.

The chain employs TRBV11-2 and TRBJ2-7; 7 bases are a match to TRBD1. The CDR3 runs 13 residues. Germline V CDR1 and CDR2: SGHAT, FQNNGV. J was trimmed by 5 bases and V by 5 bases; bases with no gene match: 6. The CDR3 region is CASSLSTGNEQYV. The DNA for the CDR3 is TGTGCCAGCAGCCTATCGACAGGGAACGAGCAGTACGTC.

The rearrangement links TRBV5-4 to TRBJ2-7; 11 bases align to TRBD1. Trimming removed 5 bases from V and 1 base from J; junction bases left unmatched: 5. The CDR3 extends over 15 amino acids. In germline, CDR1 is SGHNT, CDR2 YYREEE (reference sequence). The DNA for the CDR3 is TGTGCCAGCAGTTCCGGGACAGGGGGTTCCTACGAGCAGTACTTC. Its protein product is CASSSGTGGSYEQYF.

This chain links TRBV5-1 with TRBJ1-2, with 8 bases identical to TRBD1. Germline CDR1 is SGHRS and CDR2 is YFSETQ. V was pared by 4 bases and J by 8 bases, with 16 bases of the junction left unmatched. CDR3 size: 16 residues. The CDR3 spells CASSPGHPDRDRGYTF. CDR3 bases: TGCGCCAGCAGCCCGGGACACCCGGACAGGGATAGGGGCTACACCTTC.

The V gene is TRBV28, the J gene TRBJ2-1, with D possibly being TRBD2 (6 bases). Trimming shortened V by 4 bases and J by 0 bases, and 7 bases separated the two germline ends. Germline CDR1 is MDHEN and CDR2 is SYDVKM. There are 14 residues in the CDR3. The DNA for the CDR3 is TGTGCCAGCAGTTGGGGGGTCTCCTACAATGAGCAGTTCTTC. It is translated as CASSWGVSYNEQFF.